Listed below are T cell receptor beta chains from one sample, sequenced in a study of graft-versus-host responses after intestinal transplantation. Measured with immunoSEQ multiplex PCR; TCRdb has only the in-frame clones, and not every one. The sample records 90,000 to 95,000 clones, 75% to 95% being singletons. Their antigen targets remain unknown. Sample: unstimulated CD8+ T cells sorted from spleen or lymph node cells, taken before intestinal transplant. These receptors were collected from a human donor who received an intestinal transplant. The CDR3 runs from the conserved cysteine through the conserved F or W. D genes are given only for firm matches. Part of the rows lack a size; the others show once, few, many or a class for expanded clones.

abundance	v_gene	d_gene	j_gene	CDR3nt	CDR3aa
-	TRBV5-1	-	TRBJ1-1	TGCGCCAGCAGCACCATGACAGGAGCCATGAACACTGAAGCTTTCTTT	CASSTMTGAMNTEAFF
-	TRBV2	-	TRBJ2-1	TGTGCCAGCAGTGAATTGGGGGAGTTGCCCTACAATGAGCAGTTCTTC	CASSELGELPYNEQFF
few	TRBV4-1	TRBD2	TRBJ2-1	TGCGCCAGCAGCCAAGAGGCGGGGGGGCTACTTAGGCAGTTCTTC	CASSQEAGGLLRQFF
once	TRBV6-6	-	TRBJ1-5	TGTGCCAGCAGCCAAACCGGCGGGCGGAATCAGCCCCAGCATTTT	CASSQTGGRNQPQHF
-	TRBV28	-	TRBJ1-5	TGTGCCAGCACCTCACTCAGGCTCTTCGGGCAGCCCCAGCATTTT	CASTSLRLFGQPQHF
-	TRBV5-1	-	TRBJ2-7	TGCGCCAGCAGCTCCTTGGGGGTACTGCCCTACGAGCAGTACTTC	CASSSLGVLPYEQYF
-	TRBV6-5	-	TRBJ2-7	TGTGCCAGCAGTTACTTCGTCACGGGCTACGAGCAGTACTTC	CASSYFVTGYEQYF
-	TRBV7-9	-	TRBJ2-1	TGTGCCAGCAGCTTGTCGCGCAATGAGCAGTTCTTC	CASSLSRNEQFF
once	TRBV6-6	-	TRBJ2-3	TGTGCCAGCAGTTACGGGAGCCCCTACACAGATACGCAGTATTTT	CASSYGSPYTDTQYF
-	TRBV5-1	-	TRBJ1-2	TGCGCCAGCAGCTTGGGTGACGATAACTATGGCTACACCTTC	CASSLGDDNYGYTF
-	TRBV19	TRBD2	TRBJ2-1	TGTGCCAGTAGTATAGTAGCGGGTATGACCAATGAGCAGTTCTTC	CASSIVAGMTNEQFF
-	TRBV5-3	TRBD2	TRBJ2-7	TGTGCCAGAAGCTGGCTAGCGGGGGGAACCTACGAGCAGTACTTC	CARSWLAGGTYEQYF